These 12 T cell receptor beta chains were all obtained from the same sample, sequenced in a study of identical twins. In TCRdb, the 5' RACE reads were re-called with MiXCR into one record per CDR3 protein. Of 100,000 to 110,000 distinct CDR3 sequences in the sample, 5.9% are singletons; the top ten hold approximately 12%. What was sequenced was memory T cells sorted from blood. The receptors shown here come from a woman aged 45-65 years in good health.

In its sample, this clonotype was seen a few times. The chain links TRBV3-1 to TRBJ1-2; D may be TRBD1 (6 bases). V lost 3 bases and J lost 5, with 13 bases in between. The germline CDR1 and CDR2 sequences are LGHDT and YNNKEL (reference sequence). This CDR3 region has 14 residues. The CDR3 is CASSQTQGTYGYTF. The CDR3 bases are TGTGCCAGCAGCCAGACGCAGGGGACTTATGGCTACACCTTC.

This clonotype has at least ten counts. The rearrangement uses TRBV24-1 and TRBJ2-3, with TRBD2 matching 12 bases. V shed 4 bases and J 3 bases; nucleotides not matched to a gene: 4. The CDR3 totals 16 residues. Germline-derived CDR1 and CDR2 are KGHDR and SFDVKD. CDR3 nucleotide sequence: TGTGCCACCAGTGAACGGACTAGCGGGACGACAGATACGCAGTATTTT. Amino acids: CATSERTSGTTDTQYF.

This clonotype was observed at least ten times. The V gene is TRBV20-1, the J gene TRBJ2-3; 8 nucleotides agree with TRBD1. With V trimmed by 2 bases and J by 1 base, 5 bases remained unmatched. Per germline, CDR1 DFQATT and CDR2 SNEGSKA (reference sequence). CDR3 length equals 15 residues. The CDR3 DNA reads TGCAGTGCTAGACCTTTACAGGGGGGCACAGATACGCAGTATTTT. Encoded protein: CSARPLQGGTDTQYF.

The CDR3 loop is CASSVLREVTEAFF. For the CDR3, the DNA is TGTGCCAGTAGTGTCCTCAGAGAGGTAACTGAAGCTTTCTTT. The gene calls are TRBV19 and TRBJ1-1; D gene ambiguous. The CDR3 sequence is 14 residues long. Germline assignment: CDR1 LNHDA and CDR2 SQIVND (reference sequence). V was shortened by 5 bases and J by 5 bases, with 15 bases between the two germline ends.

This clonotype was recorded at least ten times. V gene TRBV12-3 or TRBV12-4 combines with J gene TRBJ1-1; D unclear. This CDR3 region has 14 residues. Trimming pared 0 bases from V and 0 bases from J, leaving 5 bases between. CDR3 residues: CASSLAGLNTEAFF. The CDR3 nucleotides are TGTGCCAGCAGTTTAGCAGGGTTGAACACTGAAGCTTTCTTT.

This clonotype was observed many times. The chain has TRBV28 and TRBJ2-3, with D perhaps assigned TRBD1 or TRBD2 (5 bases each). The CDR3 extends over 14 amino acids. V was clipped by 1 base and J by 11 bases, with 16 bases between them. Germline CDR1 is MDHEN and CDR2 is SYDVKM. For the CDR3, the DNA is TGTGCCAGCAGTTTATTTGAGCAGCCGAGGGGGCAGTATTTT. It encodes CASSLFEQPRGQYF.

This clonotype was counted at least ten times. The V and J genes are TRBV12-3 or TRBV12-4 and TRBJ2-7; 8 nucleotides align to TRBD1. The CDR3 loop spans 12 amino acids. The ends lost 5 bases at V and 3 bases at J; junction bases unmatched: 0. CDR3 coding DNA: TGTGCCAGCAGTACAGGGGGCTACGAGCAGTACGTC. This translates into CASSTGGYEQYV.

This clonotype has a handful of counts. This chain joins TRBV19 and TRBJ1-1; D is ambiguous. The V end was cut by 7 bases, the J end by 1 base, with 10 bases between. Germline-derived CDR1 and CDR2 are LNHDA and SQIVND (reference sequence). CDR3 length: 13 amino acids. The CDR3 reads CASNSIGNTEAFF. CDR3 coding DNA: TGTGCCAGTAATTCCATCGGGAACACTGAAGCTTTCTTT.

This clonotype was picked up a small number of times. This chain uses TRBV4-1 with TRBJ2-1; D is unresolved. From germline, CDR1 is MGHRA and CDR2 YSYEKL. The CDR3 extends over 15 amino acids. V dropped 3 bases and J dropped 1 base, with 10 bases sitting between them. The CDR3 region has the DNA TGCGCCAGCAGCCATGGTTGGAGTTCCTACAATGAGCAGTTCTTC. Translation: CASSHGWSSYNEQFF.

This clonotype was seen many times. V gene TRBV2 combines with J gene TRBJ2-1; maybe TRBD1 (6 bases). V dropped 3 bases and J dropped 4 bases, with 16 bases sitting between them. Germline CDR1 and CDR2: SNHLY and FYNNEI. The CDR3 totals 16 residues. The CDR3 DNA sequence: TGTGCCAGCAGTGACCCCAGGGGAAGGCATTACAATGAGCAGTTCTTC. It is translated as CASSDPRGRHYNEQFF.

In its sample, this clonotype was seen a few times. The V call is TRBV20-1, the J call TRBJ2-2; 10 bases are a match to TRBD2. After removal of 0 bases from V and 3 bases from J, the junction contained 4 bases not matched to a gene. Germline V gene data show CDR1 as DFQATT and CDR2 as SNEGSKA (reference sequence). The CDR3 runs 16 residues. CDR3 sequence: CSAREVAGGDTGELFF. DNA for the CDR3: TGCAGTGCTAGAGAAGTAGCGGGAGGTGACACCGGGGAGCTGTTTTTT.

This clonotype has ten or more counts. The V and J genes are TRBV9 and TRBJ2-1; D may be TRBD1 (5 bases). The V gene lost 3 bases and the J gene lost 4 bases, with 11 bases spanning the gap. CDR1 SGDLS and CDR2 YYNGEE come from the germline V gene. The CDR3 consists of 14 residues. The CDR3 DNA follows: TGTGCCAGCAGCGGGGGCAGCCTATACAATGAGCAGTTCTTC. Its translation: CASSGGSLYNEQFF.